This record covers a single TCR beta chain. The germline V and J ends were trimmed by 4 bases and 4 bases, with 10 bases remaining between them. The CDR3 is made up of 13 amino acids. The V gene's germline CDR1 is KGHSY and CDR2 FQNENV. The sample comes from a study of blood T cell repertoires in COVID-19. Study summary: The origin of the acute and convalescent COVID-19 samples was the United States, Italy and Spain.

The study drew participants aged about 18 to 89 years from approximately 25 US areas. In the original analysis: Reference gene primer amplification gave estimated nucleated cell counts. The method was immunoSEQ multiplex PCR; TCRdb's version includes in-frame clones alone and lacks a portion of them. That table gives V, J and clone size, and the DNA gave D and trimming. The sample has 250,000 or so clones; about 85% are singletons. Sequenced sample: PBMCs or T cells enriched from blood (not recorded which). The V gene is TRBV16, the J gene TRBJ1-1; D not resolved. This sequence was found in a woman in her fifties or sixties who had been exposed to COVID-19. In DNA form, the CDR3 reads TGTGCCAGCAGCCTAGGCCGGGGCACTGAAGCTTTCTTT. It specifies CASSLGRGTEAFF. The whole variable domain, filled in from reference TRBV16 and TRBJ1-1, reads GEEVAQTPKHLVRGEGQKAKLYCAPIKGHSYVFWYQQVLKNEFKFLISFQNENVFDETGMPKERFSAKCLPNSPCSLEIQATKLEDSAVYFCASSLGRGTEAFFGQGTRLTVV.